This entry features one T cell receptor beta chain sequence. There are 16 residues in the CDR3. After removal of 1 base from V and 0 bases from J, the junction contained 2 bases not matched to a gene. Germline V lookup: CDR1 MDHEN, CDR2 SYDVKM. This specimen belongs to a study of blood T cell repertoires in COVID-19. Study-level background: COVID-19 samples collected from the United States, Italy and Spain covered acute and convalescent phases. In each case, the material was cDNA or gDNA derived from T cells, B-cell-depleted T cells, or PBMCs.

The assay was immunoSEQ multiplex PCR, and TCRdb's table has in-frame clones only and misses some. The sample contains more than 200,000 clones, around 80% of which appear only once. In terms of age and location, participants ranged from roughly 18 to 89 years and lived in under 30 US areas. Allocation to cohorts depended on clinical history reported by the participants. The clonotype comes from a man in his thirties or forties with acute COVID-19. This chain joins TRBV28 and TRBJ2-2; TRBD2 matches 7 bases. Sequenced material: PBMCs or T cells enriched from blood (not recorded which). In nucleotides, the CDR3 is TGTGCCAGCAGTTTATTGGCGGGGGCGAACACCGGGGAGCTGTTTTTT. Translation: CASSLLAGANTGELFF.